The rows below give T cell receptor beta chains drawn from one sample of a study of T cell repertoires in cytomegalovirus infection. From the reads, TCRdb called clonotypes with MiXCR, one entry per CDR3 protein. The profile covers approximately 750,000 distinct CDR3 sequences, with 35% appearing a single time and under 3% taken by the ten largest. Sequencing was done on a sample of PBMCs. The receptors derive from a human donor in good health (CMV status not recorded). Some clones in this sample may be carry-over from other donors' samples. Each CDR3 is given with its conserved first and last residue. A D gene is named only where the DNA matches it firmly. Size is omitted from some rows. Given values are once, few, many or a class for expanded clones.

cdr3_aa: CASSFGSGYTF
cdr3_nt: TGTGCCAGCAGTTTCGGGAGTGGCTACACCTTC
clone_size: few
j_call: TRBJ1-2
v_call: TRBV12-3/TRBV12-4
d_call: .

cdr3_aa: CASSVRASGAHNEQFF
cdr3_nt: TGTGCCAGCAGTGTTCGTGCTAGCGGGGCGCACAATGAGCAGTTCTTC
clone_size: few
j_call: TRBJ2-1
v_call: TRBV2
d_call: TRBD2

cdr3_aa: CASSIRGPMEAFF
cdr3_nt: TGTGCCAGTAGTATAAGGGGCCCAATGGAAGCTTTCTTT
clone_size: .
j_call: TRBJ1-1
v_call: TRBV19
d_call: .

cdr3_aa: CASSFTDNGYTF
cdr3_nt: TGTGCCAGCAGCTTCACTGATAATGGCTACACCTTC
clone_size: .
j_call: TRBJ1-2
v_call: TRBV7-9
d_call: .

cdr3_aa: CASSFAGEITLYF
cdr3_nt: TGTGCCAGCAGCTTCGCCGGGGAGATTACGCTGTATTTT
clone_size: once
j_call: TRBJ2-3
v_call: TRBV7-3
d_call: .

cdr3_aa: CASSHRDRQTEAFF
cdr3_nt: TGCGCCAGCAGCCACCGGGACAGACAAACTGAAGCTTTCTTT
clone_size: .
j_call: TRBJ1-1
v_call: TRBV4-1
d_call: TRBD1

cdr3_aa: CASSSPPGSKEDTQYF
cdr3_nt: TGCGCCAGCAGCTCCCCTCCGGGATCCAAAGAAGATACGCAGTATTTT
clone_size: .
j_call: TRBJ2-3
v_call: TRBV5-1
d_call: .

cdr3_aa: CASQSPAGEETQYF
cdr3_nt: TGTGCCAGCCAGAGCCCAGCGGGGGAAGAGACCCAGTACTTC
clone_size: few
j_call: TRBJ2-5
v_call: TRBV28
d_call: TRBD2

cdr3_aa: CASRQGASSPLHF
cdr3_nt: TGTGCCAGTAGACAGGGGGCTAGTTCACCCCTCCACTTT
clone_size: many
j_call: TRBJ1-6
v_call: TRBV28
d_call: TRBD1

cdr3_aa: CASSLVTTAANVLTF
cdr3_nt: TGTGCCAGCAGCTTAGTAACGACAGCGGCCAACGTCCTGACTTTC
clone_size: many
j_call: TRBJ2-6
v_call: TRBV7-2
d_call: .

cdr3_aa: CASSWDRSIVQPQHF
cdr3_nt: TGTGCCAGCAGCTGGGACAGGAGTATCGTGCAGCCCCAGCATTTT
clone_size: .
j_call: TRBJ1-5
v_call: TRBV7-2
d_call: TRBD1

cdr3_aa: CASSRLAGHQETQYF
cdr3_nt: TGCGCCAGCAGCCGGCTAGCGGGGCACCAAGAGACCCAGTACTTC
clone_size: .
j_call: TRBJ2-5
v_call: TRBV5-1
d_call: TRBD2

cdr3_aa: CASSFGRNYEQYF
cdr3_nt: TGTGCCAGCAGTTTTGGGCGAAACTACGAGCAGTACTTC
clone_size: many
j_call: TRBJ2-7
v_call: TRBV28
d_call: .

cdr3_aa: CASSAKRTEYSNQPQHF
cdr3_nt: TGTGCCAGCAGCGCGAAGAGGACAGAGTATAGCAATCAGCCCCAGCATTTT
clone_size: many
j_call: TRBJ1-5
v_call: TRBV7-2
d_call: .

cdr3_aa: CASSIIPGPNTEAFF
cdr3_nt: TGTGCCAGCAGTATCATTCCGGGGCCGAACACTGAAGCTTTCTTT
clone_size: .
j_call: TRBJ1-1
v_call: TRBV6-8
d_call: .

cdr3_aa: CASSLTSTRSGELFF
cdr3_nt: TGTGCCAGCAGCTTGACTAGCACCAGGTCGGGGGAGCTGTTTTTT
clone_size: many
j_call: TRBJ2-2
v_call: TRBV7-2
d_call: TRBD2

cdr3_aa: CSARPGTGGSGNTIYF
cdr3_nt: TGCAGTGCTAGACCCGGGACAGGGGGCTCTGGAAACACCATATATTTT
clone_size: .
j_call: TRBJ1-3
v_call: TRBV20-1
d_call: TRBD1

cdr3_aa: CASSPQGNVEKLFF
cdr3_nt: TGTGCCAGCAGCCCACAGGGAAATGTTGAAAAACTGTTTTTT
clone_size: few
j_call: TRBJ1-4
v_call: TRBV7-8
d_call: .

cdr3_aa: CASSLVAGASADTQYF
cdr3_nt: TGTGCCAGCAGCTTAGTAGCGGGGGCAAGCGCAGATACGCAGTATTTT
clone_size: once
j_call: TRBJ2-3
v_call: TRBV7-2
d_call: TRBD2

cdr3_aa: CARSLMTPRDEKMFF
cdr3_nt: TGTGCCAGAAGCTTAATGACCCCGAGGGACGAAAAAATGTTTTTT
clone_size: .
j_call: TRBJ1-4
v_call: TRBV7-6
d_call: .

cdr3_aa: CASSPRFVGEVTEAFF
cdr3_nt: TGTGCCAGCAGCCCACGGTTCGTGGGGGAGGTCACTGAAGCTTTCTTT
clone_size: few
j_call: TRBJ1-1
v_call: TRBV7-2
d_call: .

cdr3_aa: CASSQEGSGINQPQHF
cdr3_nt: TGCGCCAGCAGCCAAGAAGGATCCGGGATAAATCAGCCCCAGCATTTT
clone_size: .
j_call: TRBJ1-5
v_call: TRBV4-1
d_call: .

cdr3_aa: CASSRNGGAAGELFF
cdr3_nt: TGTGCCAGCAGCCGGAACGGGGGGGCCGCCGGGGAGCTGTTTTTT
clone_size: .
j_call: TRBJ2-2
v_call: TRBV5-6
d_call: TRBD2

cdr3_aa: CASGRDTDTQYF
cdr3_nt: TGTGCCAGCGGACGAGACACAGATACGCAGTATTTT
clone_size: .
j_call: TRBJ2-3
v_call: TRBV12-3/TRBV12-4
d_call: .

cdr3_aa: CASSQLSRGRVNTEAFF
cdr3_nt: TGTGCCAGCAGCCAACTTTCCAGAGGCAGGGTGAACACTGAAGCTTTCTTT
clone_size: .
j_call: TRBJ1-1
v_call: TRBV4-2
d_call: .

cdr3_aa: CASRQGGMNTEAFF
cdr3_nt: TGTGCCAGCAGGCAAGGGGGGATGAACACTGAAGCTTTCTTT
clone_size: many
j_call: TRBJ1-1
v_call: TRBV28
d_call: .

cdr3_aa: CASSSPQGTGGSYEQYF
cdr3_nt: TGTGCCAGCAGCTCCCCCCAGGGGACAGGGGGCTCCTACGAGCAGTACTTC
clone_size: few
j_call: TRBJ2-7
v_call: TRBV7-9
d_call: TRBD1

cdr3_aa: CASSLRTGQPIYNEQFF
cdr3_nt: TGTGCCAGCAGCTTACGAACCGGACAGCCAATCTACAATGAGCAGTTCTTC
clone_size: many
j_call: TRBJ2-1
v_call: TRBV7-2
d_call: .

cdr3_aa: CASRVGFNQPQHF
cdr3_nt: TGTGCCAGCAGGGTGGGATTCAATCAGCCCCAGCATTTT
clone_size: few
j_call: TRBJ1-5
v_call: TRBV7-8
d_call: .

cdr3_aa: CASSIRLAGGPRNEQFF
cdr3_nt: TGTGCCAGTAGTATACGGCTAGCGGGAGGGCCGCGTAATGAGCAGTTCTTC
clone_size: few
j_call: TRBJ2-1
v_call: TRBV19
d_call: TRBD2

cdr3_aa: CATSVGLARTDTQYF
cdr3_nt: TGTGCCACCAGCGTAGGACTAGCGAGAACAGATACGCAGTATTTT
clone_size: .
j_call: TRBJ2-3
v_call: TRBV15
d_call: TRBD2

cdr3_aa: CSVRGADTQYF
cdr3_nt: TGCAGTGTTCGGGGGGCAGATACGCAGTATTTT
clone_size: .
j_call: TRBJ2-3
v_call: TRBV20-1
d_call: TRBD2